A selection of T cell receptor beta chains follows, all from one sample in a study of CD8 T cells in ankylosing spondylitis. In TCRdb, the 5' RACE reads were re-called with MiXCR into one record per CDR3 protein. The sample lists 200,000 to 300,000 distinct CDR3 sequences, 8.2% occurring once. The sequencing input was blood, either unsorted or a sorted T cell fraction (not recorded which). The receptors come from a female donor with ankylosing spondylitis or in good health (not recorded which). Each CDR3 is given with its conserved first and last residue. D genes are given only for firm matches. Clone size is not always given. Where it is, it says once, few, many or a class for expanded clones.

many TRBD1 TRBJ2-3 TRBV29-1 TGCAGCGTCGTACAGGGGTCCCTAGATACGCAGTATTTT CSVVQGSLDTQYF
many NA TRBJ2-1 TRBV30 TGTGCCTGGAGTTGGGACAATGAGCAGTTCTTC CAWSWDNEQFF
many TRBD1 TRBJ1-1 TRBV20-1 TGCAGTGCTAGAGTTACGACAGGGTCAAATGAAGCTTTCTTT CSARVTTGSNEAFF
many NA TRBJ1-2 TRBV20-1 TGCAGTGCTAGAAGTGGCTACACCTTC CSARSGYTF
many NA TRBJ2-7 TRBV5-1 TGCGCCAGCAGCTTGGCCCCGGCCAACGAGCAGTACTTC CASSLAPANEQYF
many TRBD2 TRBJ2-1 TRBV3-1 TGTGCCAGCAGCCAAGGGGGGACTAGCGGAGAAACCGCAATCTTC CASSQGGTSGETAIF
many TRBD1 TRBJ2-1 TRBV19 TGTGCCAGTAGTAAAGACAGGGTAAGATCCTACAATGAGCAGTTCTTC CASSKDRVRSYNEQFF
many NA TRBJ1-5 TRBV19 TGTGCCAGTAGCTCATTAGACATGATGCAGCCCCAGCATTTT CASSSLDMMQPQHF
few NA TRBJ1-2 TRBV6-2/TRBV6-3 TGTGCCAGCAGAGCCATACAGGACCCCGCTACTGGTTGCACCTTC CASRAIQDPATGCTF
many NA TRBJ1-2 TRBV20-1 TGCAGTGCACTTACGGACGGACGAAACTATGGCTACACCTTC CSALTDGRNYGYTF
many NA TRBJ2-5 TRBV5-1 TGCGCCAGCACCCGAGGACCCCAACAAGAGACCCAGTACTTC CASTRGPQQETQYF
many NA TRBJ2-5 TRBV20-1 TGCAGTGCTCCTCTAACAGGAGAAGAGACCCAGTACTTC CSAPLTGEETQYF
few NA TRBJ2-5 TRBV12-3/TRBV12-4 TGTGCCAGCAGTCCCAGGGGAAAGGTTGAGACTCAGTACTTC CASSPRGKVETQYF
few NA TRBJ2-1 TRBV7-9 TGTGCCAGCAGCTTGGGCAAGAGGAATGAGCAGTTCTTC CASSLGKRNEQFF
many TRBD2 TRBJ2-1 TRBV6-5 TGTGCCAGCAGTTTATCGACTAGCGGCTACAATGAGCAGTTCTTC CASSLSTSGYNEQFF
many NA TRBJ2-1 TRBV20-1 TGCAGTGCTCGATCGGGGGACTACAATGAGCAGTTCTTC CSARSGDYNEQFF
many NA TRBJ1-2 TRBV27 TGTGCCAGCAGTTCGTTTGCCTTTGAAGGCTACACCTTC CASSSFAFEGYTF
NA TRBD1 TRBJ2-7 TRBV7-9 TGTGCCAGCAGCTCGGGACAGGGACGGTTCGGCTCCTACGAGCAGTACTTC CASSSGQGRFGSYEQYF
many NA TRBJ1-1 TRBV29-1 TGCAGCGTTGGTTCCGTGAACACTGAAGCTTTCTTT CSVGSVNTEAFF
many NA TRBJ2-7 TRBV20-1 TGCAGTGCTCAGAGGGACCCCCGTGGCTACGAGCAGTACTTC CSAQRDPRGYEQYF
many NA TRBJ2-4 TRBV12-3/TRBV12-4 TGTGCCAGCAGCTATTCGGACGGAGCCAAAAACATTCAGTACTTC CASSYSDGAKNIQYF
NA NA TRBJ2-7 TRBV7-6 TGTGCCAGCAGCTTAAAGGGGGAGAGGAATTCCTACGAGCAGTACTTC CASSLKGERNSYEQYF
many NA TRBJ2-1 TRBV6-6 TGTGCCAGCAGTTTTAAGGGGAAACATGAGCAGTTCTTC CASSFKGKHEQFF
once NA TRBJ2-3 TRBV10-3 TGTGTCAGCAGTGAGAAGGGGACGAAGCAGTATTTT CVSSEKGTKQYF
many NA TRBJ2-4 TRBV12-3/TRBV12-4 TGTGCCAGCAGCCCCAGCGGTACTCAGCTAGCCAAAAACATTCAGTACTTC CASSPSGTQLAKNIQYF
many NA TRBJ2-3 TRBV20-1 TGCAGTGCTAACTCTCTAGGGCCGTGGGACACAGATACGCAGTATTTT CSANSLGPWDTDTQYF
many TRBD2 TRBJ2-1 TRBV28 TGTGCCAGCAGTTCCCGACTAGCGGGATGGGATGAGCAGTTCTTC CASSSRLAGWDEQFF
many NA TRBJ1-1 TRBV24-1 TGTGCCACCCAAACGAACACTGAAGCTTTCTTT CATQTNTEAFF
many NA TRBJ1-1 TRBV5-1 TGCGCCAGCAGCTTGCAACCCGGAACTACGAACACTGAAGCTTTCTTT CASSLQPGTTNTEAFF
many NA TRBJ1-3 TRBV5-6 TGTGCCAGCAGCTACCAACAGGGCGGGCGAAACACCATATATTTT CASSYQQGGRNTIYF
many NA TRBJ1-4 TRBV27 TGTGCCAGCAGGCCCGGGACGACTAATGAAAAACTGTTTTTT CASRPGTTNEKLFF
many NA TRBJ2-1 TRBV20-1 TGCAGTGCTAGAGTAGGTAGCGGACTCGACAATGAGCAGTTCTTC CSARVGSGLDNEQFF
many TRBD1 TRBJ1-1 TRBV6-5 TGTGCCAGCAGTACAGGGGCAGAAAAAGCTTTCTTT CASSTGAEKAFF
many NA TRBJ2-1 TRBV7-8 TGTGCCAGCAGCTTCCCCAGGGGTGTCCACAATGAGCAGTTCTTC CASSFPRGVHNEQFF
many TRBD1 TRBJ2-7 TRBV28 TGTGCCAGTCGGGACAGGGGCCGCTACGAGCAGTACTTC CASRDRGRYEQYF
NA TRBD1 TRBJ2-2 TRBV7-6 TGTGCCAGCAGCCCCTGGACAGGGTACACCGGGGAGCTGTTTTTT CASSPWTGYTGELFF
few TRBD1 TRBJ2-3 TRBV7-9 TGTGCCAGCAGCTTTTCCGGGACAGGGTCGAATACGCAGTATTTT CASSFSGTGSNTQYF
many NA TRBJ1-3 TRBV3-1 TGTGCCTCCCGACAGAACTCTGGAAACACCATATATTTT CASRQNSGNTIYF
NA NA TRBJ2-5 TRBV28 TGTGCCAGCAGGCCCCCCGGCTATCAAGAGACCCAGTACTTC CASRPPGYQETQYF
few TRBD2 TRBJ2-7 TRBV7-8 TGTGCCAGCAGCTTAGGATCACTAGCGGCCTACGAGCAGTACTTC CASSLGSLAAYEQYF
many TRBD2 TRBJ2-1 TRBV7-2 TGTGCCAGCAGCTTAGGGGCTAGCGGGAGGAGGAATGAGCAGTTCTTC CASSLGASGRRNEQFF
many TRBD2 TRBJ2-3 TRBV2 TGTGCCAGCAGCGTCGGACTAGGGCGCACAGATACGCAGTATTTT CASSVGLGRTDTQYF
many TRBD2 TRBJ2-1 TRBV9 TGTGCCAGCAGCGTGGGAGGGGCCCTAACCTACAATGAGCAGTTCTTC CASSVGGALTYNEQFF
many TRBD2 TRBJ2-7 TRBV5-6 TGTGCCAGCAGCAAACGGACTAGCGGGAACGAGCAGTACTTC CASSKRTSGNEQYF
many NA TRBJ2-5 TRBV29-1 TGCAGCGTTCCCCGCCCAGGGGGGGAGACCCAGTACTTC CSVPRPGGETQYF
NA TRBD2 TRBJ2-1 TRBV20-1 TGCAGTGCTAGAGATTTTCTAGCGGGGAATGAGCAGTTCTTC CSARDFLAGNEQFF
many TRBD2 TRBJ2-7 TRBV20-1 TGCAGTGCTAGAGGTGAAGCGGGAGGCTCCTACGAGCAGTACTTC CSARGEAGGSYEQYF
many TRBD2 TRBJ2-5 TRBV20-1 TGCAGTACCCCGGGACTAGCGGGAGTTCCGGAGACCCAGTACTTC CSTPGLAGVPETQYF
many NA TRBJ1-1 TRBV9 TGTGCCAGCAGCGATGGGGGGGGGGTCTTGAACACTGAAGCTTTCTTT CASSDGGGVLNTEAFF
many NA TRBJ2-7 TRBV10-3 TGTGCCATCAGTGAGTTGGGGCAGGCCTACGAGCAGTACTTC CAISELGQAYEQYF
many TRBD2 TRBJ2-3 TRBV6-5 TGTGCCAGCAGTTACTCCAGCGGGAGGGGTTCAGATACGCAGTATTTT CASSYSSGRGSDTQYF
NA TRBD2 TRBJ2-1 TRBV20-1 TGCAGTGCGGGGAGAGCGGGAGGGAATAATGAGCAGTTCTTC CSAGRAGGNNEQFF
few TRBD1 TRBJ1-2 TRBV20-1 TGCAGTGCCATGGGGGACAGGGTGGAAGGCTACACCTTC CSAMGDRVEGYTF
many NA TRBJ2-3 TRBV20-1 TGCAGTGCTAGATGGACTAGCACAGATACGCAGTATTTT CSARWTSTDTQYF
many NA TRBJ2-1 TRBV20-1 TGCAGTCCTCGAGGGCTACCTCTTGGCAATGAGCAGTTCTTC CSPRGLPLGNEQFF
many NA TRBJ2-1 TRBV29-1 TGCAGCGTTGTTCTAGGCGGGCGGTCCGGCTACAATGAGCAGTTCTTC CSVVLGGRSGYNEQFF
many NA TRBJ2-7 TRBV28 TGTGCCAGCAGTTTAGTCAGGGGTCGCTACGAGCAGTACTTC CASSLVRGRYEQYF
many TRBD1 TRBJ2-2 TRBV19 TGTGCCAGTAGTATTCAGGGGGCTGGAACCGGGGAGCTGTTTTTT CASSIQGAGTGELFF
many NA TRBJ2-5 TRBV7-8 TGTGCCAGCAGCGTGGACATAGAGACCGGAGAGACCCAGTACTTC CASSVDIETGETQYF